This TCR beta chain stems from a study of blood T cell repertoires in COVID-19. About the study: Acute and convalescent COVID-19 specimens originated in the United States, Italy and Spain. The analysed material was cDNA or gDNA that came from T cells, B-cell-depleted T cells, or PBMCs.

In the source study's methods: Reference gene primer amplification gave estimated nucleated cell counts. TCRdb's copy holds only in-frame clones and misses some; the assay was immunoSEQ multiplex PCR. For V, J and clone size, that table is used; D and trimming come from the DNA. In the table there are 200,000 to 250,000 clones, about 86% of which are singletons. Germline V gene data show CDR1 as MNHEY and CDR2 as SVGAGI. With 8 bases clipped from V and 5 bases from J, the junction kept 9 bases outside the gene matches. CDR3 length: 14 amino acids. J is TRBJ2-1 and V is TRBV6-5, with 7 bases identical to TRBD2. The TCR comes from a woman in her forties or fifties with acute or convalescent COVID-19. Specimen: peripheral blood. CDR3 DNA sequence: TGTGCCAGCGGCTGGGGACTACCTAACAATGAGCAGTTCTTC. Amino acid sequence: CASGWGLPNNEQFF.